The clone carrying this TCR beta chain was detected a few times. Alongside a J-beta primer mix, a sample-barcoded 5' primer served in a second PCR lasting about 6 to 12 cycles. Each TCR beta cDNA got a 12-nucleotide random molecular identifier. MiXCR, run by TCRdb on the 5' RACE reads, gives a single entry per CDR3 protein. Counted here are 540,000 or so distinct CDR3 sequences, 45% to 55% occurring once; the ten biggest clones make up about 22%. The data were taken from a study of blood T cells in healthy people across ages. This CDR3 has 15 amino acids. Germline lookup yields CDR1 SGHTA and CDR2 FQGNSA. Unmatched junction bases numbered 8, after V lost 5 bases and J lost 8 bases. The study isolated at least 6.5 million PBMCs from each sample. Every sample gave at least 5 micrograms of total RNA when it was extracted.

The chain uses TRBV7-2 and TRBJ2-1; 11 nucleotides line up with TRBD2. This receptor was obtained from a man of 80 years or more in good health. The sequencing input was blood. CDR3 DNA sequence: TGTGCCAGCAGCCAACTAGCGGGAGTGCCCTATGAGCAGTTCTTC. Translated: CASSQLAGVPYEQFF.